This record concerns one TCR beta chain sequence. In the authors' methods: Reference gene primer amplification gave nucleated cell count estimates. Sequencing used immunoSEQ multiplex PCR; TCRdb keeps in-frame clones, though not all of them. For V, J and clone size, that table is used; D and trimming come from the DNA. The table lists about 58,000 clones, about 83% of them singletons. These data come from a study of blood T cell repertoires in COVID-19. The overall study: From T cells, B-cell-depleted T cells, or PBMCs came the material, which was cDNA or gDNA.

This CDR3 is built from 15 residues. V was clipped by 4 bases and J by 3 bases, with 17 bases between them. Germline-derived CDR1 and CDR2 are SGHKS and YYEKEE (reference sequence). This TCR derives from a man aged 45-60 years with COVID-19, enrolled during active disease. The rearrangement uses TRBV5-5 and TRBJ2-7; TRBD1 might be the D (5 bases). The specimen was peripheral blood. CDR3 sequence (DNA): TGTGCCAGCAGCATTACAGGTGGAACTCTCTACGAGCAGTACTTC. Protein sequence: CASSITGGTLYEQYF.